The clone carrying this T cell receptor (beta chain) was counted between two and nine times. Its antigen is still unknown. The sample originates from a study of T-cell memory formation after mild COVID-19. The study, taken as a whole, reports: Among clones contracting day 15 to 85, CD4/CD8 was balanced, whereas later expanders leaned CD4+. Second-wave clones reaching peak frequency on day 37 lacked confirmed SARS-CoV-2 specificity. Pre-infection memory contained some responding clones, which suggested that cross-reactive memory had joined. For contracting clones, CD4+ ones sat mainly in CM and EM, CD8+ in EMRA.

Germline V gene lookup returns CDR1 MRHNA and CDR2 SNTAGT. The V gene lost 6 bases and the J gene lost 0 bases, with 11 bases spanning the gap. CDR3 length: 14 residues. TCRdb reanalysed the 5' RACE reads using MiXCR and keeps one entry per CDR3 protein. The table records 470,000 or so distinct CDR3 sequences, around a sixth of them present only once. This chain joins TRBV6-4 and TRBJ1-1, with TRBD1 as a possible D gene (6 bases). The sample taken for sequencing was PBMCs or a T cell subset sorted from them (not recorded which). This clonotype was obtained from an adult woman who had mild COVID-19 (a few samples of this study predate the infection). Cell type and time point are not known. The CDR3 nucleotides are TGTGCCAGCAGCGCTGACAGGTTGAACACTGAAGCTTTCTTT. It codes for CASSADRLNTEAFF.